The rows below give T cell receptor beta chains drawn from one sample of a study of radiotherapy plus CTLA-4 blockade in lung cancer. The method was immunoSEQ multiplex PCR; TCRdb's version includes in-frame clones alone and lacks a portion of them. The data hold 55,000 to 65,000 clones, with approximately 79% observed a single time. The specimen was peripheral blood, collected from a patient treated with radiotherapy plus ipilimumab. All receptors come from a human donor with non-small cell lung cancer who had a complete response to radiotherapy plus ipilimumab. The CDR3 runs from the conserved cysteine through the conserved F or W. D genes are given only for firm matches. Some rows have no size entry. The others give once, few or many, or a class for an expanded clone.

CDR3	DNA	size	J	V	D
CASSLVVVGTGTEAFF	TGCGCCAGCAGCTTGGTGGTTGTAGGGACAGGGACCGAAGCTTTCTTT	.	TRBJ1-1	TRBV5-1	TRBD1
CASSFFVGTGNYGYTF	TGTGCCAGCAGTTTTTTTGTGGGGACAGGGAACTATGGCTACACCTTC	.	TRBJ1-2	TRBV7-9	TRBD1
CASSRLFRTSATYEQYF	TGCGCCAGCAGCCGTCTTTTTAGGACTAGCGCTACCTACGAGCAGTACTTC	once	TRBJ2-7	TRBV4-1	TRBD2
CASSQSAGPLYEQYF	TGTGCCAGCAGCCAGTCCGCGGGGCCCCTCTACGAGCAGTACTTC	few	TRBJ2-7	TRBV9	.
CASSLIGTVLRGVSYEQYF	TGTGCCAGCAGCTTGATTGGGACAGTCTTGAGAGGGGTCTCCTACGAGCAGTACTTC	once	TRBJ2-7	TRBV5-5	TRBD1
CASSLGGGKPNTEAFF	TGTGCCAGCAGCTTAGGAGGGGGCAAGCCGAACACTGAAGCTTTCTTT	.	TRBJ1-1	TRBV7-2	TRBD1
CASSSPSRVTEAFF	TGTGCCAGCAGCTCCCCCTCCAGGGTTACTGAAGCTTTCTTT	.	TRBJ1-1	TRBV13	.
CASPTISGPRGEWHRGAVF	TGCGCCAGTCCGACAATAAGCGGTCCCCGGGGGGAGTGGCACCGGGGAGCTGTTTTT	.	TRBJ2-2	TRBV4-1	TRBD2
CAWSGTEASEKLFF	TGTGCCTGGAGTGGGACAGAGGCGAGTGAAAAACTGTTTTTT	.	TRBJ1-4	TRBV30	.
CASSPSGTASTTDTQYF	TGTGCCAGCAGCCCCTCCGGTACAGCAAGTACCACAGATACGCAGTATTTT	few	TRBJ2-3	TRBV7-7	.
CASSSGLAGLNEQFF	TGTGCCAGCAGCTCCGGACTAGCGGGACTCAATGAGCAGTTCTTC	.	TRBJ2-1	TRBV11-2	TRBD2
CASSSGPTEDTEAFF	TGTGCCAGCAGCTCTGGCCCAACCGAAGACACTGAAGCTTTCTTT	few	TRBJ1-1	TRBV7-8	.
CASSPIGQGAGEQYF	TGTGCCAGCTCACCAATCGGACAGGGGGCAGGGGAGCAGTACTTC	.	TRBJ2-7	TRBV18	TRBD1
CASSPRTGTGGGYTF	TGTGCCAGCTCACCCCGCACGGGGACAGGGGGCGGCTACACCTTC	.	TRBJ1-2	TRBV18	TRBD1
CACPRTGEAYEQYF	TGTGCCTGCCCCCGGACAGGGGAGGCCTACGAGCAGTACTTC	.	TRBJ2-7	TRBV30	TRBD1
CSVVYQGLFEAFF	TGCAGCGTTGTTTATCAGGGACTGTTTGAAGCTTTCTTT	.	TRBJ1-1	TRBV29-1	.
CASSPTGGNTEAFF	TGTGCCAGCTCACCGACAGGGGGGAACACTGAAGCTTTCTTT	.	TRBJ1-1	TRBV18	TRBD1
CASGDRGLEQYF	TGTGCCAGCGGTGACAGGGGGCTCGAGCAGTACTTC	.	TRBJ2-7	TRBV2	TRBD1
CASSPSGYEQYF	TGTGCCAGCAGCCCGTCCGGGTACGAGCAGTACTTC	few	TRBJ2-7	TRBV7-3	.
CAISGLGPSANTGELFF	TGTGCCATCAGCGGACTAGGGCCCTCCGCGAACACCGGGGAGCTGTTTTTT	.	TRBJ2-2	TRBV10-3	TRBD2
CASRRDRADGYTF	TGTGCCAGCAGACGGGACAGGGCTGATGGCTACACCTTC	.	TRBJ1-2	TRBV6-6	TRBD1
CASSNFPRGTYEQYF	TGCGCCAGCAGCAACTTCCCCAGGGGAACCTACGAGCAGTACTTC	.	TRBJ2-7	TRBV5-1	.
CASSLQLAGGHNEQFF	TGTGCCAGCAGCCTCCAACTAGCGGGGGGCCACAATGAGCAGTTCTTC	.	TRBJ2-1	TRBV11-2	TRBD2
CASHKTGSADTQYF	TGCGCCAGTCATAAGACAGGGTCAGCAGATACGCAGTATTTT	once	TRBJ2-3	TRBV5-1	TRBD1
CASSHVDRLGQPQHF	TGCGCCAGCAGCCACGTTGACAGACTAGGCCAGCCCCAGCATTTT	.	TRBJ1-5	TRBV4-1	.
CASSQEWGRVYNEQFF	TGCGCCAGCAGCCAAGAATGGGGCAGGGTTTACAATGAGCAGTTCTTC	.	TRBJ2-1	TRBV4-3	.
CASSPQWRYGEQYF	TGTGCCAGCAGTCCCCAGTGGAGGTATGGGGAGCAGTACTTC	.	TRBJ2-7	TRBV28	.
CASSPRGRGDYEQYF	TGTGCCAGCAGCCCCAGGGGCAGGGGGGACTACGAGCAGTACTTC	.	TRBJ2-7	TRBV7-3	.
CASSLDLHNEQFF	TGTGCCAGCAGCTTGGACTTACACAATGAGCAGTTCTTC	once	TRBJ2-1	TRBV13	.
CASSPSQGEETQYF	TGTGCCAGCTCACCGAGTCAAGGGGAAGAGACCCAGTACTTC	.	TRBJ2-5	TRBV18	.
CASSFPQTRTYEQYF	TGTGCCAGCAGCTTCCCGCAAACCAGAACCTACGAGCAGTACTTC	.	TRBJ2-7	TRBV5-6	.
CASSLGGRGYTF	TGTGCCAGCAGCTTAGGAGGGCGAGGCTACACCTTC	once	TRBJ1-2	TRBV7-9	.
CASSLSPGSGSAFF	TGTGCCAGCAGCTTATCACCGGGCTCGGGGTCGGCTTTCTTT	.	TRBJ1-1	TRBV7-3	.
CATSGREHNEQFF	TGTGCCACTAGCGGGAGGGAGCACAATGAGCAGTTCTTC	.	TRBJ2-1	TRBV9	TRBD2
CASQGGETQYF	TGCGCCAGCCAGGGGGGAGAGACCCAGTACTTC	.	TRBJ2-5	TRBV5-1	.
CASSVGQVSNEKLFF	TGTGCCAGTAGTGTTGGGCAGGTCTCTAATGAAAAACTGTTTTTT	.	TRBJ1-4	TRBV19	.
CASSPRSGRDNTGELFF	TGTGCCAGCTCACCCAGAAGCGGGAGGGACAACACCGGGGAGCTGTTTTTT	.	TRBJ2-2	TRBV18	TRBD2